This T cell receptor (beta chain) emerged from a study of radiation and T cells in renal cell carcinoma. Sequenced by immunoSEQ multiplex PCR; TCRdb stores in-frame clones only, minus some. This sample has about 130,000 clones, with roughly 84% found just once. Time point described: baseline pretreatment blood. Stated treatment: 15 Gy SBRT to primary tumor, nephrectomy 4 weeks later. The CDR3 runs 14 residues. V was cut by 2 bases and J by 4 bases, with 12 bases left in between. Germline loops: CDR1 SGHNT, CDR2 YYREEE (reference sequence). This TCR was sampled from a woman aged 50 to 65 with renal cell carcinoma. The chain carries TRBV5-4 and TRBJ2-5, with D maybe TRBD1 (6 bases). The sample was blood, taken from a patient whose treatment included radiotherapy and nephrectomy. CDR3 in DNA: TGTGCCAGCAGCTTCGCAGGGGTGCCAGAGACCCAGTACTTC. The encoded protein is CASSFAGVPETQYF. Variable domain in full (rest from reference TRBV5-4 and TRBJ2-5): ETGVTQSPTHLIKTRGQQVTLRCSSQSGHNTVSWYQQALGQGPQFIFQYYREEENGRGNFPPRFSGLQFPNYSSELNVNALELDDSALYLCASSFAGVPETQYFGPGTRLLVL.